The 5 T cell receptor beta chains in this list originate from one sample, sequenced in a study of OX40 agonist ivuxolimab in advanced cancers. Method: immunoSEQ multiplex PCR; TCRdb's copy keeps in-frame clones and lacks some. The repertoire has 77,000 or so clones, 90% of them found once; the top ten carry about 1.8%. The source was CD4+ or CD8+ T cells sorted from blood, collected in a trial of the OX40 agonist ivuxolimab. The receptor source for this set is an adult with an advanced solid tumor such as melanoma, head and neck, liver or kidney cancer.

V is TRBV7-9 and J is TRBJ2-1, with TRBD2 identical over 9 bases. Germline V CDR1 and CDR2: SEHNR, FQNEAQ (reference sequence). CDR3 length equals 16 residues. V was pared by 1 base and J by 7 bases, with 8 bases of the junction left unmatched. CDR3 in DNA: TGTGCCAGCAGCTTAGAGGCGGGAGGGCCTAGTAATGAGCAGTTCTTC. Protein: CASSLEAGGPSNEQFF.

This sequence joins TRBV10-1 and TRBJ2-7; 8 positions match TRBD2. Germline CDR1 reads WNHNN; CDR2 reads SYGVQD (reference sequence). The CDR3 length is 15 residues. V trimming: 6 bases; J trimming: 3 bases; junction bases outside the gene matches: 10. The DNA of the CDR3 is TGCGCCAGCAGAGAAAGCGGGAGCCCCTACTACGAGCAGTACTTC. Translated, it gives CASRESGSPYYEQYF.

The chain couples TRBV2 to TRBJ2-1; 11 nucleotides agree with TRBD2. Losses at the gene ends were 6 bases for V and 8 bases for J; bases not matched to a gene: 9. The CDR3 covers 15 residues. Germline-derived CDR1 and CDR2 are SNHLY and FYNNEI. The DNA of the CDR3 is TGTGCCAGCAGGGTACTAGCGGGAGCTCCCCATGAGCAGTTCTTC. It yields the protein CASRVLAGAPHEQFF.

This clone was counted once. The chain carries TRBV7-2 and TRBJ2-2; 7 bases agree with TRBD1. CDR3 length: 16 amino acids. Unmatched junction bases numbered 12, after V lost 5 bases and J lost 6 bases. The germline V gene encodes CDR1 SGHTA and CDR2 FQGNSA. This CDR3 reads CASSDPGQRASGELFF. CDR3 sequence (DNA): TGTGCCAGCAGCGATCCGGGACAGCGTGCATCCGGGGAGCTGTTTTTT.

The genes are TRBV19 and TRBJ2-2, with a weak D call TRBD2 (6 bases). Per the germline V gene, CDR1 is LNHDA and CDR2 is SQIVND (reference sequence). V was trimmed by 10 bases and J by 6 bases, leaving 9 bases between them. CDR3 length: 11 amino acids. The chain's CDR3 is CATRRAGELFF. Written as DNA, the CDR3 is TGTGCCACCAGGAGGGCCGGGGAGCTGTTTTTT.